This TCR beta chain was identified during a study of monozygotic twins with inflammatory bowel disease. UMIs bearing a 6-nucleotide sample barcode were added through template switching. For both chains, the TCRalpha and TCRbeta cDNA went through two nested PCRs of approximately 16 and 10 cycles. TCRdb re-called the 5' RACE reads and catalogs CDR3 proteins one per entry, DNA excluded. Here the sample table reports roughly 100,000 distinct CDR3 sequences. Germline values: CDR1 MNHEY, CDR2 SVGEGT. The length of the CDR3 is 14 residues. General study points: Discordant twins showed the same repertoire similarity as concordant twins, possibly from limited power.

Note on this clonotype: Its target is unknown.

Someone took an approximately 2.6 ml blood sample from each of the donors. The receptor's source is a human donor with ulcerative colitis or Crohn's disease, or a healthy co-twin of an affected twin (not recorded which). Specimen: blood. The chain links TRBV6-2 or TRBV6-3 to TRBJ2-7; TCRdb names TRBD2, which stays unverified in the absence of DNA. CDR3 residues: CASSPGLATYEQYF.